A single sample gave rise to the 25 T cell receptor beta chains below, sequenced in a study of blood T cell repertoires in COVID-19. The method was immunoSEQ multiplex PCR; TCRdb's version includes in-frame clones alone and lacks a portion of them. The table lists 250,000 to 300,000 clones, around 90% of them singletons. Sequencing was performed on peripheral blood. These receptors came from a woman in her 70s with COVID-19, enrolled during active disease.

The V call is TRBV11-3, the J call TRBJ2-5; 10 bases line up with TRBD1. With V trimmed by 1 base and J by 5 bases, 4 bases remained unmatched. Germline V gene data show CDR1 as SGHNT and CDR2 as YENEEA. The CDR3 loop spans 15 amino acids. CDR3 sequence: CASSLGGQGTETQYF. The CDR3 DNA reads TGTGCCAGCAGCTTAGGGGGACAGGGGACCGAGACCCAGTACTTC.

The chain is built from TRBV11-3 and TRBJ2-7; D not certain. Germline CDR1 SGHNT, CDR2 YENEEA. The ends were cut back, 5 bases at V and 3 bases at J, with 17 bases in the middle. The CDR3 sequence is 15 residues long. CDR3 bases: TGTGCCAGCAGCCCAATGTTTCCTCCTAACTACGAGCAGTACTTC. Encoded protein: CASSPMFPPNYEQYF.

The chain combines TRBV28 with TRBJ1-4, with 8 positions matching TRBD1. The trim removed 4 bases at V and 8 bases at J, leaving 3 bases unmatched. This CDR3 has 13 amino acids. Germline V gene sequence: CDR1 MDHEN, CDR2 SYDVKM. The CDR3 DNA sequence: TGTGCCAGCAGTTCCGGACAGGGAGAAAAACTGTTTTTT. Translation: CASSSGQGEKLFF.

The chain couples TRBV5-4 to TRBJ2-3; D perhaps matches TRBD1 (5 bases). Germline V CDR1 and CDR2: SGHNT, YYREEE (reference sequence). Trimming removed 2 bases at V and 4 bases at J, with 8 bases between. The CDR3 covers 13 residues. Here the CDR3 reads CASSLRGSDTQYF. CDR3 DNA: TGTGCCAGCAGCTTAAGGGGTTCAGATACGCAGTATTTT.

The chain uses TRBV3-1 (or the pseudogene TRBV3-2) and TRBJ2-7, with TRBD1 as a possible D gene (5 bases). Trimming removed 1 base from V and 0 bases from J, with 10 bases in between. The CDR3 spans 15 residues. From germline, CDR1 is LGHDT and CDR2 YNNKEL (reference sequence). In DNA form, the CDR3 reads TGTGCCAGCAGCCAAGGACAGATAGTCTCCTACGAGCAGTACTTC. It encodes CASSQGQIVSYEQYF.

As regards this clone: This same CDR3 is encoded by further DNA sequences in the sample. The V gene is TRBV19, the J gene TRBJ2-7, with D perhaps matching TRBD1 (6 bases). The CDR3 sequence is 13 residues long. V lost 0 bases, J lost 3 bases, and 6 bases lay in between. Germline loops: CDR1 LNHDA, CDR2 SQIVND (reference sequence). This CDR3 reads CASSIDRGYEQYF. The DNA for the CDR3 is TGTGCCAGTAGTATAGACAGGGGCTACGAGCAGTACTTC. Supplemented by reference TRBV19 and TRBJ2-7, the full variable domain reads DGGITQSPKYLFRKEGQNVTLSCEQNLNHDAMYWYRQDPGQGLRLIYYSQIVNDFQKGDIAEGYSVSREKKESFPLTVTSAQKNPTAFYLCASSIDRGYEQYFGPGTRLTVT.

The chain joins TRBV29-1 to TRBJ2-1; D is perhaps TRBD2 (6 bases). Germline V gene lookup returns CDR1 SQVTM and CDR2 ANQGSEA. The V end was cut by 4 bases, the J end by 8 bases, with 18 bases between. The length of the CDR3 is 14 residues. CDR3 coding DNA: TGCAGCGTTGGATTGGCGACTAGAATCCATGAGCAGTTCTTC. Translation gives CSVGLATRIHEQFF.

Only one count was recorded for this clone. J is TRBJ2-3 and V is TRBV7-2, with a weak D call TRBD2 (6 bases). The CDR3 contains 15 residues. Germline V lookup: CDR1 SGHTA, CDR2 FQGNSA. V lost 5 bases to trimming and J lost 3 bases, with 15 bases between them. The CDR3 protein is CASSDVIGRTDTQYF. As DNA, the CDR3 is TGTGCCAGCAGCGACGTGATCGGGAGAACAGATACGCAGTATTTT.

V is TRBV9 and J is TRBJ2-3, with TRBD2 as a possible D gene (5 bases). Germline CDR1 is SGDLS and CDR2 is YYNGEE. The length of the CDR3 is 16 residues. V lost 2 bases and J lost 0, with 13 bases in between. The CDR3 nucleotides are TGTGCCAGCAGCGTTGGTAAGCGGCTTAGCACAGATACGCAGTATTTT. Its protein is CASSVGKRLSTDTQYF.

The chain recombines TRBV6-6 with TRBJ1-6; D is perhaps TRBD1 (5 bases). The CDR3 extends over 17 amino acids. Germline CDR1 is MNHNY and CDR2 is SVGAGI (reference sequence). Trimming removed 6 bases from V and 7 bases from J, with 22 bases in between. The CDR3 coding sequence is TGTGCCAGCAGCCGAGCGGGGTCAGGGAACCTAAATTCACCCCTCCACTTT. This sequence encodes CASSRAGSGNLNSPLHF.

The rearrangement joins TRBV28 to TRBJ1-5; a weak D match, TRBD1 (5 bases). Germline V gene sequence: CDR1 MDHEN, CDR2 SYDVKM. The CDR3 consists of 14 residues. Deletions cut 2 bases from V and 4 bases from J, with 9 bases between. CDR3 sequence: CASSLLRVNQPQHF. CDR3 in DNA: TGTGCCAGCAGTTTACTCAGGGTTAATCAGCCCCAGCATTTT.

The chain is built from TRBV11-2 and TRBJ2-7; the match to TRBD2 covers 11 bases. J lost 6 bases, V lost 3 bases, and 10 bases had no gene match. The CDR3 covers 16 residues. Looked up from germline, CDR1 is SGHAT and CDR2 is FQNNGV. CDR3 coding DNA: TGTGCCAGCAGCTTCAAGGGAGGGCTAGCGGGAGGCGAGCAGTACTTC. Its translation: CASSFKGGLAGGEQYF.

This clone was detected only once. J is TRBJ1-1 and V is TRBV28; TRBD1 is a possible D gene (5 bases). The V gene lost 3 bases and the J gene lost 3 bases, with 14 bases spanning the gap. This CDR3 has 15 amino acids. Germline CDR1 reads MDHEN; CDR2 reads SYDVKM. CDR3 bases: TGTGCCAGCAGTTTGGGTGGACAAGGTTACACTGAAGCTTTCTTT. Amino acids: CASSLGGQGYTEAFF. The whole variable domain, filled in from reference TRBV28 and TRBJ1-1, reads DVKVTQSSRYLVKRTGEKVFLECVQDMDHENMFWYRQDPGLGLRLIYFSYDVKMKEKGDIPEGYSVSREKKERFSLILESASTNQTSMYLCASSLGGQGYTEAFFGQGTRLTVV.

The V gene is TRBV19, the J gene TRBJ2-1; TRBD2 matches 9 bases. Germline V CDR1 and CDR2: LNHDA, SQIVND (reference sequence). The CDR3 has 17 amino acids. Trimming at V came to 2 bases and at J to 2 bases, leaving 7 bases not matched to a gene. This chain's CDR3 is CASSIFRASGAYNEQFF. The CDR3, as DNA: TGTGCCAGTAGTATATTCCGGGCTAGCGGGGCCTACAATGAGCAGTTCTTC.

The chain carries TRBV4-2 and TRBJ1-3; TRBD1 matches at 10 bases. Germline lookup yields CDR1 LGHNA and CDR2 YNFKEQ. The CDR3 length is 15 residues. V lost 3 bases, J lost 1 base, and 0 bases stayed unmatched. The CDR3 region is CASSQGQGSGNTIYF. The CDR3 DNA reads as TGTGCCAGCAGCCAGGGACAGGGGTCTGGAAACACCATATATTTT.

CDR3 region: CASSSAGGRGSFNQPQHF. Written as DNA, the CDR3 is TGTGCCAGCAGTTCCGCCGGGGGTAGGGGAAGTTTCAATCAGCCCCAGCATTTT. This chain connects TRBV6-2 or TRBV6-3 to TRBJ1-5; perhaps TRBD1 as D (5 bases). Trimming took 4 bases from V and 3 from J, leaving 22 bases between them. The CDR3 consists of 18 residues. Per germline, CDR1 MNHEY and CDR2 SVGEGT.

The DNA of the CDR3 is TGTGCCAGCAATAATTGGGGGGGCAATCAGCCCCAGCATTTT. Translated: CASNNWGGNQPQHF. The chain combines TRBV5-6 with TRBJ1-5; D might be TRBD1 (5 bases). V shed 6 bases and J shed 2 bases, with 12 bases lying between them. CDR3 length: 14 residues. Germline CDR1 SGHDT, CDR2 YYEEEE.

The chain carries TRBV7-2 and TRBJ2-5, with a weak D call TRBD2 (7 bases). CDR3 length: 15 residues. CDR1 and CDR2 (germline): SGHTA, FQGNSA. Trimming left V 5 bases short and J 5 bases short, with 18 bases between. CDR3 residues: CASSPRRGGGETQYF. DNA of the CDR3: TGTGCCAGCAGCCCCCGGCGCGGGGGCGGCGAGACCCAGTACTTC. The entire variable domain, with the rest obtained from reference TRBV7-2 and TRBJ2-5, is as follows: GAGVSQSPSNKVTEKGKDVELRCDPISGHTALYWYRQSLGQGLEFLIYFQGNSAPDKSGLPSDRFSAERTGGSVSTLTIQRTQQEDSAVYLCASSPRRGGGETQYFGPGTRLLVL.

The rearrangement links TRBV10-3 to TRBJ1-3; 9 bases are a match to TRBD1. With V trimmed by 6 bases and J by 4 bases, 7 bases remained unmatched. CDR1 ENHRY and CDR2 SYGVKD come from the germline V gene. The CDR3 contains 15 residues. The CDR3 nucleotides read TGTGCCATCAGCCCGGGACAGGGATACGGAAACACCATATATTTT. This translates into CAISPGQGYGNTIYF.

The CDR3 DNA is TGCAGCGTTGGGCGGGAGGGCTACGAGCAGTACTTC. Protein sequence: CSVGREGYEQYF. The chain combines TRBV29-1 with TRBJ2-7; 9 nucleotides match TRBD2. This CDR3 comprises 12 residues. Looked up from germline, CDR1 is SQVTM and CDR2 is ANQGSEA. V lost 4 bases to trimming and J lost 3 bases; unmatched junction nucleotides: 1.

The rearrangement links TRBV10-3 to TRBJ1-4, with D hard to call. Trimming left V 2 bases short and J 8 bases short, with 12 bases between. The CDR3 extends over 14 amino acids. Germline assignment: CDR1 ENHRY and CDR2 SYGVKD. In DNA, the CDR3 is TGTGCCATCAGTGAGGCCAGGCAGCACGAAAAACTGTTTTTT. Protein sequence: CAISEARQHEKLFF.

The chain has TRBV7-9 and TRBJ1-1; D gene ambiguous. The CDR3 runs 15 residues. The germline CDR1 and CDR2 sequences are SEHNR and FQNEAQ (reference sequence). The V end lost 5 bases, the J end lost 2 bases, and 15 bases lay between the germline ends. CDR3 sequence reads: CASSPLPRINTEAFF. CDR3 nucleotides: TGTGCCAGCAGCCCCCTCCCCAGGATCAACACTGAAGCTTTCTTT.

The CDR3 here is CASSPRPGVNTIYF. CDR3 sequence (DNA): TGTGCCAGCTCACCACGTCCGGGAGTAAACACCATATATTTT. V and J are TRBV18 and TRBJ1-3; D is unresolved. Germline CDR1 reads KGHSH; CDR2 reads LQKENI. V was pared by 1 base and J by 6 bases, with 10 bases between. CDR3 size: 14 residues.

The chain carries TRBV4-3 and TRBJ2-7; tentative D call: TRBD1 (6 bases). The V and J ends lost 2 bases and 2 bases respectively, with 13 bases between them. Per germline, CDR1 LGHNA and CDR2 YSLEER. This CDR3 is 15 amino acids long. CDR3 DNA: TGCGCCAGCAGCCAAAATATTCAGGGGACCTACGAGCAGTACTTC. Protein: CASSQNIQGTYEQYF.

Here the CDR3 reads CASSQEGAGQGNTGELFF. The CDR3 DNA is TGTGCCAGCAGCCAAGAGGGGGCGGGACAGGGCAACACCGGGGAGCTGTTTTTT. The V gene is TRBV4-2, the J gene TRBJ2-2; 9 positions agree with TRBD1. V was pared by 0 bases and J by 2 bases, with 7 bases of the junction left unmatched. CDR1 is LGHNA, CDR2 YNFKEQ, per germline. The CDR3 loop spans 18 amino acids.